This T cell receptor beta chain appears in the sequencing data of a study of CD8 T cells in Susac syndrome. Reverse transcription used about 0.45 to 1 ug RNA and random hexamers. Amplification of TCR beta CDR3 by immunoSEQ multiplex PCR spanned 54 Vbeta and 13 Jbeta. TCRdb ran MiXCR on the immunoSEQ multiplex PCR reads and lists one entry per CDR3 protein. This table has 110,000 or so distinct CDR3 sequences, 85% to 95% appearing once. Germline V gives CDR1 SGHVS, CDR2 FNYEAQ. V lost 4 bases and J lost 7, with 11 bases in between. The CDR3 has 13 residues. The chain carries TRBV7-6 and TRBJ1-5; D may be TRBD1 (5 bases). The sample comprised CD4+ T cells from PBMCs. The clonotype was recovered from a human donor with multiple sclerosis. As DNA, the CDR3 is TGTGCCAGCAGCTCCCGACAGCAACAGCCCCAGCATTTT. It codes for CASSSRQQQPQHF.